Presented here are 2 T cell receptor beta chains from one specimen sequenced in a study of blood T cell repertoires in COVID-19. The protocol was immunoSEQ multiplex PCR, while the TCRdb copy is restricted to in-frame clones and leaves out a portion. The sample lists about 150,000 clones; 83% were seen once. The specimen was peripheral blood. The receptors originated from a woman aged 60-70 years with COVID-19, enrolled during active disease.

V is TRBV19 and J is TRBJ2-3; D gene uncertain. Germline CDR1 reads LNHDA; CDR2 reads SQIVND (reference sequence). The CDR3 is 15 residues long. Trimming removed 3 bases from V and 6 bases from J, with 16 bases in between. CDR3 sequence: CASSILALAGDTQYF. DNA for the CDR3: TGTGCCAGTAGTATCCTCGCCTTAGCCGGGGATACGCAGTATTTT.

The V call is TRBV3-1 (or the pseudogene TRBV3-2), the J call TRBJ1-2, with 7 positions matching TRBD1. After removal of 2 bases from V and 4 bases from J, the junction contained 1 base not matched to a gene. CDR3 length: 13 residues. Germline CDR1 is LGHDT and CDR2 is YNNKEL (reference sequence). CDR3 loop: CASSQPGGYGYTF. DNA of the CDR3: TGTGCCAGCAGCCAACCAGGGGGCTATGGCTACACCTTC.